A selection of T cell receptor beta chains follows, all from one sample in a study of T cells in Graves' hyperthyroidism and ophthalmopathy. TCRdb re-derived calls from the multiplex PCR reads in MiXCR, one entry per CDR3 protein. The data contain fewer than 350,000 distinct CDR3 sequences, 13% to 15% of them singletons. What was sequenced was blood. The source is a woman in her 50s with Graves' hyperthyroidism that later progressed to Graves' ophthalmopathy. Both conserved end residues are part of each CDR3. D genes are given only for firm matches. Clone size is given for some rows only: seen once, a few or many times, or a class if the clone is expanded.

v_call,d_call,j_call,clone_size,cdr3_nt,cdr3_aa
TRBV5-1,TRBD2,TRBJ2-1,many,TGCGCCAGCAACAGCGGGGTTACGAGCTCCTACAATGAGCAGTTCTTC,CASNSGVTSSYNEQFF
TRBV11-3,TRBD2,TRBJ2-1,many,TGTGCCAGCAGCTTACTTCTAGCGGGCTTCCCCCAAGGCAATGAGCAGTTCTTC,CASSLLLAGFPQGNEQFF
TRBV7-9,TRBD1,TRBJ2-7,many,TGTGCCAGCAGCCCCGGGACAGATGCCCCCTCCGGATACGAGCAGTACTTC,CASSPGTDAPSGYEQYF
TRBV28,TRBD1,TRBJ2-3,.,TGTGCCAGCAGTCGCATCAGGGGGCAAGGGACGCAGTATTTT,CASSRIRGQGTQYF
TRBV27,.,TRBJ2-3,.,TGTGCCAGCAGTTTAATTTTGGGGACAGATACGCAGTATTTT,CASSLILGTDTQYF
TRBV5-1,.,TRBJ1-4,many,TGCGCCAGCAGCTTCGGGCCGGAGCAGGAAAAACTGTTTTTT,CASSFGPEQEKLFF
TRBV20-1,.,TRBJ2-3,.,TGCAGTGTGAAAGCCTGGGCGGGGGATACGCAGTATTTT,CSVKAWAGDTQYF
TRBV28,.,TRBJ2-7,many,TGTGCCAGCAGTTTCCCCTACGGCTCCTACGAGCAGTACTTC,CASSFPYGSYEQYF
TRBV11-1,.,TRBJ2-3,.,TGTGCCAGCAGCCATGGACCCGTCGATACGCAGTATTTT,CASSHGPVDTQYF
TRBV5-1,.,TRBJ1-2,many,TGCGCCAGCAGCTTGGAGGCTCAGGGGATCCGCTACACCTTC,CASSLEAQGIRYTF
TRBV7-9,.,TRBJ1-2,many,TGTGCCAGCAGCTCAGACCCGTATGGCTACACCTTC,CASSSDPYGYTF
TRBV27,TRBD1,TRBJ2-5,few,TGTGCCAGCAGTCCTTGGACAGGTCTACAAGAGACCCAGTACTTC,CASSPWTGLQETQYF
TRBV20-1,.,TRBJ1-1,many,TGCAGTGCTAGAGATACGGCGACAATCAACACTGAAGCTTTCTTT,CSARDTATINTEAFF
TRBV5-1,TRBD2,TRBJ2-2,.,TGCGCCAGCAGCTGGACTAGCGGGAGTGATATCGGGGAGCTGTTTTTT,CASSWTSGSDIGELFF
TRBV20-1,TRBD1,TRBJ1-2,.,TGCAGTGCTCTGACAGGGGGCTTCTATGGCTACACCTTC,CSALTGGFYGYTF
TRBV12-3/TRBV12-4,.,TRBJ2-2,few,TGTGCCAGCCCTTCGAACACCGGGGAGCTGTTTTTT,CASPSNTGELFF
TRBV7-2,.,TRBJ2-7,.,TGTGCCAGCAGCTCCTTTGGGGGGTACTCCTACGAGCAGTACTTC,CASSSFGGYSYEQYF
TRBV20-1,.,TRBJ1-1,many,TGCAGTGCTTATGGGGGGACGAACACTGAAGCTTTCTTT,CSAYGGTNTEAFF
TRBV29-1,.,TRBJ1-1,few,TGCAGCGTTGAGATGAACACTGAAGCTTTCTTT,CSVEMNTEAFF
TRBV5-4,.,TRBJ1-2,.,TGTGCCAGCAGCTTGGAGGCAGGATCCTATGGCTACACCTTC,CASSLEAGSYGYTF
TRBV5-1,.,TRBJ1-1,many,TGCGCCAGCAGCTTGGCCCCGCAGGGCGAAGGCACTGAAGCTTTCTTT,CASSLAPQGEGTEAFF
TRBV29-1,TRBD1,TRBJ2-7,many,TGCAGCGTTGAGGGGGGGGACAGGGAAACCTACGAGCAGTACTTC,CSVEGGDRETYEQYF
TRBV11-2,.,TRBJ1-1,many,TGTGCCAGCAGCTCTACGGCGGGGACCACTGAAGCTTTCTTT,CASSSTAGTTEAFF
TRBV28,.,TRBJ1-1,many,TGTGCCAGCAGTCAACCCCGGGGCCCCACTGAAGCTTTCTTT,CASSQPRGPTEAFF
TRBV3-1,.,TRBJ2-7,many,TGTGCCAGCAGCCTCTCACGGGGGGCCCACGAGCAGTACTTC,CASSLSRGAHEQYF
TRBV7-9,.,TRBJ1-1,many,TGTGCCAGCAGTTTGAACAGGGAGAGTGAAGCTTTCTTT,CASSLNRESEAFF
TRBV20-1,TRBD1,TRBJ2-2,many,TGCAGTGCCACAAACCCGACAGGGGGCCGGAACACCGGGGAGCTGTTTTTT,CSATNPTGGRNTGELFF
TRBV20-1,.,TRBJ1-3,.,TGCAGTGCCCTAGACCACTCTGGAAACACCATATATTTT,CSALDHSGNTIYF
TRBV5-1,TRBD1,TRBJ1-2,many,TGCGCCAGCAGCCCCACCAGCGGACAGGGGATCTATGGCTACACCTTC,CASSPTSGQGIYGYTF
TRBV9,TRBD1,TRBJ2-7,many,TGTGCCAGCAGCGCAGGACAGGTCAGCTCCTACGAGCAGTACTTC,CASSAGQVSSYEQYF
TRBV6-1,.,TRBJ2-7,many,TGTGCCAGCAGTGAAGAGTTGCTGGACGAGCAGTACTTC,CASSEELLDEQYF
TRBV28,TRBD1,TRBJ2-7,many,TGTGCCAGTTTACCCCCGGGACAGGCCACCTACGAGCAGTACTTC,CASLPPGQATYEQYF
TRBV6-1,TRBD1,TRBJ1-2,many,TGTGCCAGCAGTTCCGGCCTGACAGGGCTTGGCTACACCTTC,CASSSGLTGLGYTF
TRBV20-1,.,TRBJ1-2,few,TGCAGTGCTAGAGATATGGCAGGCTACTATGGCTACACCTTC,CSARDMAGYYGYTF
TRBV5-1,.,TRBJ1-3,few,TGCGCCAGCAGCTTGGATGCGGGGGTCTCTGGAAACACCATATATTTT,CASSLDAGVSGNTIYF
TRBV28,TRBD1,TRBJ2-3,many,TGTGCCAGCAGACCCTCAGGGGGAGATACGCAGTATTTT,CASRPSGGDTQYF
TRBV12-3/TRBV12-4,.,TRBJ2-2,many,TGTGCCAGCAGCAAGGGGTCTCGTCCCGGGGGCACCGGGGAGCTGTTTTTT,CASSKGSRPGGTGELFF
TRBV28,TRBD1,TRBJ2-7,.,TGTGCCAGCAGCTCGACAGGGGTTGGCGAGCAGTACTTC,CASSSTGVGEQYF
TRBV5-6,.,TRBJ1-4,.,TGTGCCAGCAGCTTGGGGTCGCAGGGAGGTGAAAAACTGTTTTTT,CASSLGSQGGEKLFF
TRBV6-2/TRBV6-3,TRBD2,TRBJ2-3,.,TGTGCCAGCAGTTACTTGGGCGGGAGATCAGATACGCAGTATTTT,CASSYLGGRSDTQYF
TRBV7-6,.,TRBJ2-5,many,TGTGCCAGCAGGCCCCCAGGCCCCCTACAAGAGACCCAGTACTTC,CASRPPGPLQETQYF
TRBV27,.,TRBJ2-1,many,TGTGCCAGCAGTTTATCCCCCGGGAGAGTAGACAATGAGCAGTTCTTC,CASSLSPGRVDNEQFF
TRBV20-1,TRBD1,TRBJ1-1,many,TGCAGTGCTAGTGACAGGGGCGGGGGAGGCACTGAAGCTTTCTTT,CSASDRGGGGTEAFF
TRBV27,.,TRBJ2-1,many,TGTGCCAGCAGTTATGGTTTCTCCTACAATGAGCAGTTCTTC,CASSYGFSYNEQFF
TRBV30,.,TRBJ2-7,few,TGTGCCCTGGCGGGTTTGGGCTCCTACGAGCAGTACTTC,CALAGLGSYEQYF
TRBV28,TRBD1,TRBJ2-7,.,TGTGCCAGCAGTTGGACAGGGGGAAGGTACGAGCAGTACTTC,CASSWTGGRYEQYF
TRBV20-1,TRBD2,TRBJ2-5,many,TGCAGTGCTCGCGGGAGTTTCCAAGAGACCCAGTACTTC,CSARGSFQETQYF
TRBV9,TRBD2,TRBJ2-3,many,TGTGCCAGCAGCGTACTAGCGGGAGGCAAAGATACGCAGTATTTT,CASSVLAGGKDTQYF
TRBV12-3/TRBV12-4,.,TRBJ1-1,many,TGTGCCAGCAGTTACGGGCCGGGGTTGGACACTGAAGCTTTCTTT,CASSYGPGLDTEAFF
TRBV7-9,.,TRBJ2-7,many,TGTGCCAGCAGTTGGAGCCCACGGGCCTACGAGCAGTACTTC,CASSWSPRAYEQYF
TRBV9,.,TRBJ2-1,few,TGTGCCAGCAGTGGACTCTCCGGGAACTACAATGAGCAGTTCTTC,CASSGLSGNYNEQFF
TRBV11-2,.,TRBJ1-1,.,TGTGCCAGCACCACCCTCGGGGGAGACACTGAAGCTTTCTTT,CASTTLGGDTEAFF
TRBV20-1,TRBD2,TRBJ2-5,many,TGCAGTGCCCGAGGGAATAGCGGGGTTCGTAAGGGGACCCAGTACTTC,CSARGNSGVRKGTQYF